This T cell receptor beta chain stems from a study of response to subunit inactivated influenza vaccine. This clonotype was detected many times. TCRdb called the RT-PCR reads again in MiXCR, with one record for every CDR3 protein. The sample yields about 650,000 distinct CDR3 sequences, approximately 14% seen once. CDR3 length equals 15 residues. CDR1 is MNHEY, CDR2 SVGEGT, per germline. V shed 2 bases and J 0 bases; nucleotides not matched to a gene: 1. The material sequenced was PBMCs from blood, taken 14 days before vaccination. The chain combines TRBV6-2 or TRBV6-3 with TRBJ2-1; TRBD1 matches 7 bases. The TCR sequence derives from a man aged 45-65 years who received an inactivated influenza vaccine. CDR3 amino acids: CASSYRDSSYNEQFF. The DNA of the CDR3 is TGTGCCAGCAGTTACCGGGACAGCTCCTACAATGAGCAGTTCTTC.